Below, 2 T cell receptor beta chains from the same sample are listed, as sequenced in a study of T-cell memory formation after mild COVID-19. TCRdb re-called the 5' RACE reads with MiXCR, one entry per CDR3 protein. This sample carries about 110,000 distinct CDR3 sequences, over 15% of them seen once, and the ten largest clones take around 28%. The sample was PBMCs or a T cell subset sorted from them (not recorded which). These receptors all come from an adult woman who had mild COVID-19 (a few samples of this study predate the infection). Cell type and time point are not known.

There are a few counts of this clonotype. CDR3 in DNA: TGTGCCAGCAGCGAAGGAAATACGCAGTATTTT. Its translation is CASSEGNTQYF. The chain is built from TRBV7-9 and TRBJ2-3; D gene uncertain. CDR3 length: 11 residues. The germline V gene has CDR1 SEHNR and CDR2 FQNEAQ (reference sequence). Trimming pared 5 bases from V and 7 bases from J, leaving 7 bases between.

V gene TRBV5-1 combines with J gene TRBJ2-1, with D perhaps matching TRBD1 (6 bases). Trimming stripped 4 bases from V and 2 bases from J, with 10 bases between. This CDR3 has 14 residues. Germline V lookup: CDR1 SGHRS, CDR2 YFSETQ. The CDR3 DNA follows: TGCGCCAGCAGCCCGGACAGCGCCTACAATGAGCAGTTCTTC. It encodes CASSPDSAYNEQFF. Combining the CDR3 with reference TRBV5-1 and TRBJ2-1 gives the whole variable domain KAGVTQTPRYLIKTRGQQVTLSCSPISGHRSVSWYQQTPGQGLQFLFEYFSETQRNKGNFPGRFSGRQFSNSRSEMNVSTLELGDSALYLCASSPDSAYNEQFFGPGTRLTVL.